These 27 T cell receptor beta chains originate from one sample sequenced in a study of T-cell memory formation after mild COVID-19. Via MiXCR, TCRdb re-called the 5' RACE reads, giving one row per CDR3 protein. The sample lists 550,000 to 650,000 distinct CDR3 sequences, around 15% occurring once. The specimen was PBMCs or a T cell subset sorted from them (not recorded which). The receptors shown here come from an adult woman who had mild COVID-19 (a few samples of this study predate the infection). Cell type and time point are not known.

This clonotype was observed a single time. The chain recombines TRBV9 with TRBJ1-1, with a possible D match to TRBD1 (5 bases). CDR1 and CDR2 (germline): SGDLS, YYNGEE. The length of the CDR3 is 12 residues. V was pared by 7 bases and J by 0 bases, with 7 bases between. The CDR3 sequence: CASGGMNTEAFF. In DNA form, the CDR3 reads TGTGCCAGCGGGGGTATGAACACTGAAGCTTTCTTT. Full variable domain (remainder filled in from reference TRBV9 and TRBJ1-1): DSGVTQTPKHLITATGQRVTLRCSPRSGDLSVYWYQQSLDQGLQFLIQYYNGEERAKGNILERFSAQQFPDLHSELNLSSLELGDSALYFCASGGMNTEAFFGQGTRLTVV.

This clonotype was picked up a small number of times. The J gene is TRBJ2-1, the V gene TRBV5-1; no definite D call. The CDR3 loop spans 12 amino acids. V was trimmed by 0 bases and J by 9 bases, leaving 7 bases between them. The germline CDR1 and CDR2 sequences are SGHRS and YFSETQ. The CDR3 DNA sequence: TGCGCCAGCAGCTTGGGGCGGACTGAGCAGTTCTTC. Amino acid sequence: CASSLGRTEQFF.

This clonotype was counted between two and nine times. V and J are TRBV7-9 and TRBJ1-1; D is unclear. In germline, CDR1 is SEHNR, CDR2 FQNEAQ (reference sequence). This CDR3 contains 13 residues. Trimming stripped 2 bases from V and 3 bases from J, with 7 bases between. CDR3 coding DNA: TGTGCCAGCAGCTTATCGGAGTACACTGAAGCTTTCTTT. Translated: CASSLSEYTEAFF.

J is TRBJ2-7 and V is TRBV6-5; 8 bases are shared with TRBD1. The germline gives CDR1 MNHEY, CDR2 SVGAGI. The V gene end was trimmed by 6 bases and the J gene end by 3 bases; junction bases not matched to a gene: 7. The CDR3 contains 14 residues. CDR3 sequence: CASRPRTGFYEQYF. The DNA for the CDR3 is TGTGCCAGCAGACCGCGGACAGGGTTCTACGAGCAGTACTTC.

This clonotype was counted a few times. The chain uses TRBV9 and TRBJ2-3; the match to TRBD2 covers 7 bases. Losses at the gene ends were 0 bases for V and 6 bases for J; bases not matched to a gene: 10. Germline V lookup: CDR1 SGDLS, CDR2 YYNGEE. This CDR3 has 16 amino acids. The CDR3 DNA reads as TGTGCCAGCAGCGTAGGATCTCGGGGGGTCGTGGATACGCAGTATTTT. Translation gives CASSVGSRGVVDTQYF.

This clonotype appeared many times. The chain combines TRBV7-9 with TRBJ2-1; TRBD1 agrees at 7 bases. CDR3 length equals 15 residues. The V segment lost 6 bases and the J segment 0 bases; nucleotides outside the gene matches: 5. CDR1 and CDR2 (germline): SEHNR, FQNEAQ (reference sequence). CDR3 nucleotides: TGTGCCAGCAGTTTCAGGGGGAGCTCCTACAATGAGCAGTTCTTC. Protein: CASSFRGSSYNEQFF. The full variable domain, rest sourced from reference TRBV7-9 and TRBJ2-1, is DTGVSQNPRHKITKRGQNVTFRCDPISEHNRLYWYRQTLGQGPEFLTYFQNEAQLEKSRLLSDRFSAERPKGSFSTLEIQRTEQGDSAMYLCASSFRGSSYNEQFFGPGTRLTVL.

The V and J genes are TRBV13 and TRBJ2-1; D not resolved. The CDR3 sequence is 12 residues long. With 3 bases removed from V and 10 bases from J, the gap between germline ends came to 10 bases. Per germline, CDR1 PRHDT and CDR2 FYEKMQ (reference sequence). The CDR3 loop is CASSLGALEQFF. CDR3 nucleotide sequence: TGTGCCAGCAGCTTGGGCGCCTTGGAGCAGTTCTTC.

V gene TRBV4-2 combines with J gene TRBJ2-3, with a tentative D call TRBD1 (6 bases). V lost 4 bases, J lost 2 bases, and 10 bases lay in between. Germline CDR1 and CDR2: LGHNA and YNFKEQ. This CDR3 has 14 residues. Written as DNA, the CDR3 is TGTGCCAGCAGCCTACGGGACACCACAGATACGCAGTATTTT. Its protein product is CASSLRDTTDTQYF.

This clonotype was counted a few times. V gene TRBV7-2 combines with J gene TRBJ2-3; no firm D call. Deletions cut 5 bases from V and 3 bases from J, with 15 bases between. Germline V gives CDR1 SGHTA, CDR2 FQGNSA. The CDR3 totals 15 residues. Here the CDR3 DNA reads TGTGCCAGCAGCCCCTACCAAATTCGGACAGATACGCAGTATTTT. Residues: CASSPYQIRTDTQYF.

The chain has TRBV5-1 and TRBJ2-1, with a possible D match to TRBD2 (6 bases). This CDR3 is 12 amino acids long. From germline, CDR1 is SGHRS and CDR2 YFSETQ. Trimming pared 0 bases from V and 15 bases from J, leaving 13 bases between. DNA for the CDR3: TGCGCCAGCAGCTTGGCGGGGACTGGCCCGTTCTTC. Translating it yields CASSLAGTGPFF.

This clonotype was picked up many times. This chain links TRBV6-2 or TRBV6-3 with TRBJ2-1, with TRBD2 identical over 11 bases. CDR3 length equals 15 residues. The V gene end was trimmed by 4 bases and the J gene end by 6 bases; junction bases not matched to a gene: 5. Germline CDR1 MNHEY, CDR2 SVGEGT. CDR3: CASSSRGTSGNEQFF. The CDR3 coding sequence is TGTGCCAGCAGTTCCCGTGGGACTAGCGGCAATGAGCAGTTCTTC.

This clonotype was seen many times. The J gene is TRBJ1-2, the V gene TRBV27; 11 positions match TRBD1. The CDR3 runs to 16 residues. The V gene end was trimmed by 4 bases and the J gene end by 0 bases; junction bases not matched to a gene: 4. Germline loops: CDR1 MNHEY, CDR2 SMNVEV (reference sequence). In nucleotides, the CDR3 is TGTGCCAGCAGTTCGGGGACAGGGGGTCCTAACTATGGCTACACCTTC. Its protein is CASSSGTGGPNYGYTF.

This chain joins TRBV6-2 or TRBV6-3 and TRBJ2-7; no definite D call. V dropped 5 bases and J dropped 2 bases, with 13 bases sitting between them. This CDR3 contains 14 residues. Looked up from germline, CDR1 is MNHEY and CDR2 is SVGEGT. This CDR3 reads CASSHMGHAYEQYF. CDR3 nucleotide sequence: TGTGCCAGCAGTCACATGGGCCATGCCTACGAGCAGTACTTC.

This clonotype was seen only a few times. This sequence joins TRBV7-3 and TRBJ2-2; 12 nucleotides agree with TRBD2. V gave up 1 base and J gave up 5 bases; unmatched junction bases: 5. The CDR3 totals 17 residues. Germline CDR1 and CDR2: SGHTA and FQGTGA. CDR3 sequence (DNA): TGTGCCAGCAGCTTAATGCCTAGCGGGGGGGAAACCGGGGAGCTGTTTTTT. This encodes CASSLMPSGGETGELFF.

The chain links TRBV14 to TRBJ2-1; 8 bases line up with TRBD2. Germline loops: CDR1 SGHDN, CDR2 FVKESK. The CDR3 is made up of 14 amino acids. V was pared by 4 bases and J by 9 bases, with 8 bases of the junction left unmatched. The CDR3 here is CASSLGAGVPEQFF. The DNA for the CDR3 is TGTGCCAGCAGCCTTGGAGCGGGAGTGCCTGAGCAGTTCTTC.

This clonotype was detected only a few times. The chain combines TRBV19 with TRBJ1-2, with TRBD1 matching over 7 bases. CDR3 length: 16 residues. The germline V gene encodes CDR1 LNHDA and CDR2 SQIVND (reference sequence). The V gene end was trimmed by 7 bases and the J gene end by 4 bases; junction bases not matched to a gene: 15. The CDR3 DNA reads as TGTGCCAGTACCGGGACAGCGGGGGACCGGGGCTATGGCTACACCTTC. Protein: CASTGTAGDRGYGYTF.

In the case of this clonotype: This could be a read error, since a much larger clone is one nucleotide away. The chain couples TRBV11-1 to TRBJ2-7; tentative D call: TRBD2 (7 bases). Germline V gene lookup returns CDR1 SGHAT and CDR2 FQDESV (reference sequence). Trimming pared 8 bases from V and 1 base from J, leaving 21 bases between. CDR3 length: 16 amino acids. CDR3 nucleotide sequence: TGTGCCAGCGTGCCTGGGGGGGCAGGGTCGTCCTACGAGCAGTACTTC. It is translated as CASVPGGAGSSYEQYF.

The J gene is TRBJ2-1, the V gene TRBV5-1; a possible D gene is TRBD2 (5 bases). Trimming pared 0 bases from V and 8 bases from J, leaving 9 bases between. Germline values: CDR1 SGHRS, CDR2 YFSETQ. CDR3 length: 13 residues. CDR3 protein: CASSLDLAYEQFF. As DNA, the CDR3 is TGCGCCAGCAGCTTGGATCTAGCATATGAGCAGTTCTTC.

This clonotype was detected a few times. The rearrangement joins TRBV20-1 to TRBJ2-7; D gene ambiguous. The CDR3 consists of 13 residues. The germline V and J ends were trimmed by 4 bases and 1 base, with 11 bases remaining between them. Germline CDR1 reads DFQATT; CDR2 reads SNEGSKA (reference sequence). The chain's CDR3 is CSAKITLSYEQYF. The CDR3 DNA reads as TGCAGTGCTAAAATCACATTATCCTACGAGCAGTACTTC.

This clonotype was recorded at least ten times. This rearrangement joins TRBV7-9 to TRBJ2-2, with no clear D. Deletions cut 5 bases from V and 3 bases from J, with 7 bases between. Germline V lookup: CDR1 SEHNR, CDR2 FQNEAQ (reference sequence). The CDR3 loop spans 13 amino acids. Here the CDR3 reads CASSLDYTGELFF. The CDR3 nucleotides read TGTGCCAGCAGCCTAGACTACACCGGGGAGCTGTTTTTT.

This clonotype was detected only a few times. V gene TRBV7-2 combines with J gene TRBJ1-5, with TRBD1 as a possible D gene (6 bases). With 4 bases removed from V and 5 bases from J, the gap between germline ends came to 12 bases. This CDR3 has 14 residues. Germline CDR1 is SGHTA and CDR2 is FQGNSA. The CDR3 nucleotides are TGTGCCAGCAGCTCGGACAGCGGGTATCAGCCCCAGCATTTT. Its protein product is CASSSDSGYQPQHF. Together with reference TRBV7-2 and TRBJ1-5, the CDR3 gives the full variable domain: GAGVSQSPSNKVTEKGKDVELRCDPISGHTALYWYRQSLGQGLEFLIYFQGNSAPDKSGLPSDRFSAERTGGSVSTLTIQRTQQEDSAVYLCASSSDSGYQPQHFGDGTRLSIL.

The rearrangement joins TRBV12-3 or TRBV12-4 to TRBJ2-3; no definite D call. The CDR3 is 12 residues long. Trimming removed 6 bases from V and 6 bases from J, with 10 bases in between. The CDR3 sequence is CASSPTVDTQYF. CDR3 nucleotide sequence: TGTGCCAGCAGCCCCACAGTCGATACGCAGTATTTT.

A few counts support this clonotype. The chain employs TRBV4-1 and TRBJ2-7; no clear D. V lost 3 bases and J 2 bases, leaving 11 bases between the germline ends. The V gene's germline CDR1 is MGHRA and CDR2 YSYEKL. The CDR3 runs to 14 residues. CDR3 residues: CASSQIDLTYEQYF. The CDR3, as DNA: TGCGCCAGCAGCCAGATTGACCTTACCTACGAGCAGTACTTC.

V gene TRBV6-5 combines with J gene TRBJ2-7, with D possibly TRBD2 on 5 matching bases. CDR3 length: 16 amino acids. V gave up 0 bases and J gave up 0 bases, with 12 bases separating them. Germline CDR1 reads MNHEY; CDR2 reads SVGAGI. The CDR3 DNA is TGTGCCAGCAGTTACTCGACGAGCGGAAGCTCCTACGAGCAGTACTTC. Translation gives CASSYSTSGSSYEQYF.

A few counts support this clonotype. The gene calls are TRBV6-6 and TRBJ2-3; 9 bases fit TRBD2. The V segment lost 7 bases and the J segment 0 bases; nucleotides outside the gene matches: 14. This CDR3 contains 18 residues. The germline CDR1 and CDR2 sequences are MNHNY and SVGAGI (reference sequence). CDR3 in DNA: TGTGCCAGCACGGTCCCGGGACTAGCAGCCCCTAGCACAGATACGCAGTATTTT. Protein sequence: CASTVPGLAAPSTDTQYF.

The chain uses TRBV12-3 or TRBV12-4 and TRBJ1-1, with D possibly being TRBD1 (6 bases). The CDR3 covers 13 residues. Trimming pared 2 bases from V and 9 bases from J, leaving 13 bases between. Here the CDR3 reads CASSLKSTGQAFF. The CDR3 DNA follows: TGTGCCAGCAGTTTAAAGAGTACAGGGCAAGCTTTCTTT.

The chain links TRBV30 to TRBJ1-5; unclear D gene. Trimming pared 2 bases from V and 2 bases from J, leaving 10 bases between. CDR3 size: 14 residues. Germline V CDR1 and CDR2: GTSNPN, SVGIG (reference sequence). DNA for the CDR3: TGTGCCTGGAGTCATGACCCGCGCAATCAGCCCCAGCATTTT. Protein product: CAWSHDPRNQPQHF.